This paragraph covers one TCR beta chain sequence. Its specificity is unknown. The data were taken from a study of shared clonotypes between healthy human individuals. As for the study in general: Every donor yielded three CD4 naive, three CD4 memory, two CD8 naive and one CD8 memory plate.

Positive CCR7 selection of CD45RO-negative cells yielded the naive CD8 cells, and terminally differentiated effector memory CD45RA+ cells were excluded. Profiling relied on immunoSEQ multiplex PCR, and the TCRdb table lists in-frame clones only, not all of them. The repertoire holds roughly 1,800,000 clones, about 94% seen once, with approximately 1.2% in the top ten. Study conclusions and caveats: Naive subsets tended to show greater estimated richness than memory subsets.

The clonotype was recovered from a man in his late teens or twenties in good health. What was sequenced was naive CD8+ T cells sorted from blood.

CDR3 amino acids: CASSEAEGRRETQYF. For the CDR3, the DNA is TGTGCCAGCAGTGAAGCCGAGGGAAGACGGGAGACCCAGTACTTC. This chain uses TRBV6-1 with TRBJ2-5; D possibly corresponds to TRBD2 (5 bases). The CDR3 is made up of 15 amino acids. In germline, CDR1 is MNHNS, CDR2 SASEGT. V lost 0 bases to trimming and J lost 5 bases, with 13 bases between them.